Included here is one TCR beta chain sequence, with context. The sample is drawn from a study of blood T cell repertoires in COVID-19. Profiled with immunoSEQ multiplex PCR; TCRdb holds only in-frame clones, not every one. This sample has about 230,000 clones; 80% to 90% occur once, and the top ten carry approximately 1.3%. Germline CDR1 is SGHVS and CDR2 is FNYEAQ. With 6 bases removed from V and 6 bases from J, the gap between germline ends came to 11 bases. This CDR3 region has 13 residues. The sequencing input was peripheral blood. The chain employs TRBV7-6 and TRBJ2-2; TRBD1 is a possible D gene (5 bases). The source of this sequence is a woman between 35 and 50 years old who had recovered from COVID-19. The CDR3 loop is CASRAPGPGELFF. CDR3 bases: TGTGCCAGCAGGGCTCCAGGGCCCGGGGAGCTGTTTTTT. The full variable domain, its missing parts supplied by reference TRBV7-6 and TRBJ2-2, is GAGVSQSPRYKVTKRGQDVALRCDPISGHVSLYWYRQALGQGPEFLTYFNYEAQQDKSGLPNDRFSAERPEGSISTLTIQRTEQRDSAMYRCASRAPGPGELFFGEGSRLTVL.